This T cell receptor beta chain was observed in a study of control samples from healthy donors and cancer patients. The junction had 3 bases not matched to a gene; V was cut back by 7 bases and J by 8 bases. Per germline, CDR1 SNHLY and CDR2 FYNNEI. This CDR3 is built from 12 residues. Libraries were prepared by immunoSEQ multiplex PCR; TCRdb keeps only in-frame clonotypes and omits some of them. The table shows some 140,000 clones, with approximately 94% occurring only once. The sequence derives from a man aged 35-49 years in good health. This sequence joins TRBV2 and TRBJ1-4; 8 bases fit TRBD1. Sequencing was performed on blood. In DNA form, the CDR3 reads TGTGCCAGCACCTGGGACAGGGAAAAACTGTTTTTT. The encoded protein is CASTWDREKLFF.